Listed below are T cell receptor beta chains from one sample, sequenced in a study of shared clonotypes between healthy human individuals. The method was immunoSEQ multiplex PCR; TCRdb's version includes in-frame clones alone and lacks a portion of them. The table has 2.3 million or so clones, 90% to 95% seen once. Sequenced sample: naive CD4+ T cells from PBMCs. The source of these receptors is a man aged 18 to 30 in good health. Some clones in this sample may be carry-over from other donors' samples. Both conserved end residues are part of each CDR3. D genes are given only for firm matches. Clone size is given for some rows only: seen once, a few or many times, or a class if the clone is expanded.

clone size	V gene	J gene	D gene	CDR3 DNA	CDR3 protein
NA	TRBV28	TRBJ2-6	NA	TGTGCCAGCAGTCTAAGGAGAGCCGGAGGGGAAGAAAACGTCCTGACTTTC	CASSLRRAGGEENVLTF
NA	TRBV9	TRBJ2-1	NA	TGTGCCAGCAGCGTGGCCGTTCGGGACTCCCAAAGGGAGCAGTTCTTC	CASSVAVRDSQREQFF
NA	TRBV11-3	TRBJ1-5	NA	TGTGCCAGCAGCTTACTAGAAGTAGCGTGCAATCAGCCCCAGCATTTT	CASSLLEVACNQPQHF
NA	TRBV6-5	TRBJ1-3	NA	TGTGCCAGCAGTTACTCGACGGCTAACTCTGGAAACACCATATATTTT	CASSYSTANSGNTIYF
few	TRBV10-1	TRBJ1-5	NA	TGCGCCAGCGGCAGGGTAAGGAATCAGCCCCAGCATTTT	CASGRVRNQPQHF
NA	TRBV6-6	TRBJ2-7	TRBD1	TGTGCCAGCAGTACGTCCGGTACAGGGGGGTACGAGCAGTACTTC	CASSTSGTGGYEQYF
once	TRBV7-9	TRBJ1-1	NA	TGTGCCAGCAGCCAATGGGACACTGAAGCTTTCTTT	CASSQWDTEAFF
NA	TRBV2	TRBJ2-1	NA	TGTGCCAGCATCTACTACAATGAGCAGTTCTTC	CASIYYNEQFF
NA	TRBV10-3	TRBJ1-2	NA	TGTGCCATCAGTGAGGACCGAATCTATGGCTACACCTTC	CAISEDRIYGYTF
NA	TRBV5-6	TRBJ2-7	NA	TGTGCCAGCATAGTGGTAATAGCATACGAGCAGTACTTC	CASIVVIAYEQYF
NA	TRBV6-6	TRBJ1-1	NA	TGTGCCAGCAGGTCCCGGGCCGAAGCTTTCTTT	CASRSRAEAFF
NA	TRBV4-2	TRBJ2-7	TRBD2	TGTGCCAGCAGCCAAGATAATTCCAGACTAGCGGGACCTTTTTTCTACGAGCAGTACTTC	CASSQDNSRLAGPFFYEQYF
NA	TRBV11-2	TRBJ2-7	NA	TGTGCCAGCAGCTTACAGGGGAACGAGCAGTACTTC	CASSLQGNEQYF
NA	TRBV2	TRBJ1-5	NA	TGTGCCAGCAGTGAAAGTAGGGCGGCGAATCAGCCCCAGCATTTT	CASSESRAANQPQHF
NA	TRBV27	TRBJ2-3	NA	TGTGCCAGCAGTGATGTGTGGGGCACAGATACGCAGTATTTT	CASSDVWGTDTQYF
NA	TRBV6-6	TRBJ1-2	TRBD1	TGTGCCAGCAGTCCCGGACAGGGAAACTATGGCTACACCTTC	CASSPGQGNYGYTF
NA	TRBV28	TRBJ2-4	NA	TGTGCCAGCAGTTTATACAAAGGACGCGGCAGGGCAGGGGGCGCGGGGGAGAGGAACATTCAGTACTTC	CASSLYKGRGRAGGAGERNIQYF
NA	TRBV6-1	TRBJ2-7	NA	TGTGCCAGCAGTGCCCGGGTCCGTAGTGGCTCCTACGAGCAGTACTTC	CASSARVRSGSYEQYF